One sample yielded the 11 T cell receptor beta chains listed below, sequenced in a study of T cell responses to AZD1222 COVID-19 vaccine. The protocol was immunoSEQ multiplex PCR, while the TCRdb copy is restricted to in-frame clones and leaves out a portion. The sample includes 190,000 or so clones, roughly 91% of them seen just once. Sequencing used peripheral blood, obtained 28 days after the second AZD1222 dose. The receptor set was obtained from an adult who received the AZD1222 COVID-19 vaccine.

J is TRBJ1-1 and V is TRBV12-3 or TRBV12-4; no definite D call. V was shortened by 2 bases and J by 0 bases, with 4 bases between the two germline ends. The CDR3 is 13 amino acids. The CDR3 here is CASSLMLNTEAFF. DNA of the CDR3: TGTGCCAGCAGTTTAATGTTGAACACTGAAGCTTTCTTT.

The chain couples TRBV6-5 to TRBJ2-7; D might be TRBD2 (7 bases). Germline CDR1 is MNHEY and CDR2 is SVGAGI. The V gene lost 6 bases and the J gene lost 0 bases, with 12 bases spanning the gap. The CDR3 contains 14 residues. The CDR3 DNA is TGTGCCAGCAGACCTGGGGGGGCCTCCTACGAGCAGTACTTC. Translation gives CASRPGGASYEQYF.

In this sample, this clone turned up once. CDR3 sequence reads: CASSPNTDTQYF. Written as DNA, the CDR3 is TGTGCCAGCAGCCCCAACACAGATACGCAGTATTTT. The V call is TRBV7-9, the J call TRBJ2-3; unclear D gene. This CDR3 contains 12 residues. V was clipped by 5 bases and J by 2 bases, with 5 bases between them. From germline, CDR1 is SEHNR and CDR2 FQNEAQ (reference sequence).

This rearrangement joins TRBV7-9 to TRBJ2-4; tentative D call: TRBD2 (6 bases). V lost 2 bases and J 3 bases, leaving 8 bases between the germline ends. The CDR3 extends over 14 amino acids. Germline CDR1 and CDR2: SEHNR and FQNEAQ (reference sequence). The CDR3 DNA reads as TGTGCCAGCAGCTTAAGGGGAGGCAAAAACATTCAGTACTTC. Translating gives CASSLRGGKNIQYF.

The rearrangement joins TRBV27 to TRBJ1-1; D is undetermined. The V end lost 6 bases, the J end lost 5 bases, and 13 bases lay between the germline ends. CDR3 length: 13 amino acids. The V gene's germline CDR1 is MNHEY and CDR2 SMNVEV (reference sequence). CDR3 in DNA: TGTGCCAGCAGCCCCAACGGAGTTACTGAAGCTTTCTTT. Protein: CASSPNGVTEAFF.

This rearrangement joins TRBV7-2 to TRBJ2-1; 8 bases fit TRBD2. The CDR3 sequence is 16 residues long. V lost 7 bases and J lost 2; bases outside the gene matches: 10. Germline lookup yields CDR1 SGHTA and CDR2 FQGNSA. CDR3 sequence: CASTPPGGPAYNEQFF. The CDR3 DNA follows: TGTGCCAGCACCCCCCCGGGAGGGCCGGCCTACAATGAGCAGTTCTTC.

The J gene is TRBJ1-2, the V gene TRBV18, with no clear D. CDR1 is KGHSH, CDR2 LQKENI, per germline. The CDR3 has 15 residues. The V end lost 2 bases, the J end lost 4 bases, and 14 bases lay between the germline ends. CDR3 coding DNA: TGTGCCAGCTCACCAGCGACACAGAATAGCTATGGCTACACCTTC. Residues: CASSPATQNSYGYTF.

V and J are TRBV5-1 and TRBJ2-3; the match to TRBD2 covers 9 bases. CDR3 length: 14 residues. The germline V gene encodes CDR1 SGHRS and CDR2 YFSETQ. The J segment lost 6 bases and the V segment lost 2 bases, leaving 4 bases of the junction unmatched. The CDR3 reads CASSLAGGPDTQYF. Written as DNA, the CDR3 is TGCGCCAGCAGCTTAGCGGGAGGACCGGATACGCAGTATTTT.

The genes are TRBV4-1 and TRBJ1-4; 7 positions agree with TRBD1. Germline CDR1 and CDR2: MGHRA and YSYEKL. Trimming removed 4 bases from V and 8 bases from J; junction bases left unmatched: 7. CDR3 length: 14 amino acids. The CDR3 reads CASSLRQGPEKLFF. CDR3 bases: TGCGCCAGCAGCCTTCGACAGGGACCCGAAAAACTGTTTTTT.

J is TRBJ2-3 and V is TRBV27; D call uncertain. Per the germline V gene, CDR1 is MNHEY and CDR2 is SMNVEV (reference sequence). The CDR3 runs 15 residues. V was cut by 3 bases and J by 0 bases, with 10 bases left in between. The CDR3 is CASSFGRPSTDTQYF. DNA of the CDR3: TGTGCCAGCAGTTTTGGGCGGCCTAGCACAGATACGCAGTATTTT.

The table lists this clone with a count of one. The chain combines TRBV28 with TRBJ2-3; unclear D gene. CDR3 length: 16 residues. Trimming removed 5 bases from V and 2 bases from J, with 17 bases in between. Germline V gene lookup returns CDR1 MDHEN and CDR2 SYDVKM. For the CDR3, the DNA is TGTGCCAGCAGTCCGTTGACACTTCCTTCCACAGATACGCAGTATTTT. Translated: CASSPLTLPSTDTQYF.